This TCR beta chain was profiled in a study of blood T cell repertoires in COVID-19. The wider study: Researchers got acute and convalescent COVID-19 samples from the United States, Italy and Spain.

Per the germline V gene, CDR1 is PRHDT and CDR2 is FYEKMQ (reference sequence). This CDR3 has 13 residues. Individuals aged roughly 18 to 95 years were recruited from about two dozen US areas. A COVID-19 case had been met by exposed participants during the 2 weeks before study entry. Comments on this clone: At one of its ends the junction is not consistent with the germline gene, which may arise from a read error.

Data came from immunoSEQ multiplex PCR; TCRdb stores just in-frame clones and leaves some out. This sample has roughly 270,000 clones, with approximately 80% found just once. This TCR was sampled from a man aged 35 to 55 who had been exposed to COVID-19. This chain links TRBV13 with TRBJ2-1, with D perhaps TRBD1 (5 bases). Sequencing was performed on PBMCs or T cells enriched from blood (not recorded which). The CDR3: CASRLVQGFEQFF. DNA of the CDR3: TGTGCCAGCAGATTAGTGCAGGGCTTTGAGCAGTTCTTC.